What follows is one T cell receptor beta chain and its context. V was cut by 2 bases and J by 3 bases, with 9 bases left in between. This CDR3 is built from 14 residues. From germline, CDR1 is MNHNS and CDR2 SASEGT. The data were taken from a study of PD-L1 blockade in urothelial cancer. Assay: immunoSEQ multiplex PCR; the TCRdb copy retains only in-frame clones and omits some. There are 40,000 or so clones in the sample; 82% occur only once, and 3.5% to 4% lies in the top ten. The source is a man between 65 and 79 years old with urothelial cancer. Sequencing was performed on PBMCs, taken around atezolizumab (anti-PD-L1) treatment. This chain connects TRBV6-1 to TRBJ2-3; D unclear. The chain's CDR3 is CASSEPTVTDTQYF. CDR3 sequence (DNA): TGTGCCAGCAGTGAACCGACTGTAACAGATACGCAGTATTTT.